Each of the 2 T cell receptor beta chains below was sequenced from the same sample in a study of T cells in Graves' hyperthyroidism and ophthalmopathy. TCR beta CDR3 sequences were amplified from RNA transcripts. The study used the HTBI primer set for a first-round RT-PCR of the TCR CDR3. TCRdb called the multiplex PCR reads again in MiXCR, with one record for every CDR3 protein. The data show hundreds of thousands of distinct CDR3 sequences, approximately 15% seen once. The specimen was blood. The source is a woman between 40 and 55 years old with Graves' ophthalmopathy.

This clonotype was recorded at least ten times. This rearrangement joins TRBV28 to TRBJ1-5; no clear D gene. V shed 5 bases and J shed 9 bases, with 17 bases lying between them. The germline V gene has CDR1 MDHEN and CDR2 SYDVKM. This CDR3 is built from 14 residues. The CDR3 DNA reads as TGTGCCAGCAGTGCCTCGGATCCCACCTGGCCCCAGCATTTT. The encoded protein is CASSASDPTWPQHF. The variable domain in full, with the rest retrieved from reference TRBV28 and TRBJ1-5, is DVKVTQSSRYLVKRTGEKVFLECVQDMDHENMFWYRQDPGLGLRLIYFSYDVKMKEKGDIPEGYSVSREKKERFSLILESASTNQTSMYLCASSASDPTWPQHFGDGTRLSIL.

J is TRBJ2-7 and V is TRBV6-5; no clear D. Per germline, CDR1 MNHEY and CDR2 SVGAGI. Trimming removed 4 bases from V and 1 base from J, with 17 bases in between. The CDR3 sequence is 16 residues long. The CDR3 sequence is CASSWASDPGSYEQYF. In DNA form, the CDR3 reads TGTGCCAGCAGTTGGGCCTCTGATCCCGGGTCCTACGAGCAGTACTTC.